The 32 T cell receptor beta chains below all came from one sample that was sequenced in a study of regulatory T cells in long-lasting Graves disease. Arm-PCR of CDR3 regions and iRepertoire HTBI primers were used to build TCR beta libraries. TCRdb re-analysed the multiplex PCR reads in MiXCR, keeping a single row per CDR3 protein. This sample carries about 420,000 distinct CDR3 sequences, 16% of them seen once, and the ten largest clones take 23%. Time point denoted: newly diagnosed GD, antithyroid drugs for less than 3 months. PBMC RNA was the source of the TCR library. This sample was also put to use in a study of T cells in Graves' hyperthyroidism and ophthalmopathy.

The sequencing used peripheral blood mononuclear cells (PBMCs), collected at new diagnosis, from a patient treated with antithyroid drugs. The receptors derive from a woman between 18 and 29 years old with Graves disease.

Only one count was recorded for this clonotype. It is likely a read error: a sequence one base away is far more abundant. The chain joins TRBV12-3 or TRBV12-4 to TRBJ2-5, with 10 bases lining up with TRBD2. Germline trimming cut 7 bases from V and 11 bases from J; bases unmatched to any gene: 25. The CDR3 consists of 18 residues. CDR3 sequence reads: CASTVWMQAGGTLNEQYF. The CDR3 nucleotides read TGTGCCAGCACCGTTTGGATGCAAGCGGGAGGGACCCTCAATGAGCAGTACTTC.

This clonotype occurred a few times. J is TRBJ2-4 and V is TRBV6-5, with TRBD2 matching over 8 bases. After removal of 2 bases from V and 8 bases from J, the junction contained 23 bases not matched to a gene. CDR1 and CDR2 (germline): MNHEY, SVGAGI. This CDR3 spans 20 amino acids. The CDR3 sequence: CASSYPRVSGGPERRDIQYF. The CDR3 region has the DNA TGTGCCAGCAGTTACCCACGGGTGTCGGGAGGGCCAGAGCGTAGGGACATTCAGTACTTC.

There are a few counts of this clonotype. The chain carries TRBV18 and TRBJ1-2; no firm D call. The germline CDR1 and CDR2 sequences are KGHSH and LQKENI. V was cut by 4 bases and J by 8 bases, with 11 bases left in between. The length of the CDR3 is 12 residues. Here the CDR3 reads CASSQGREGYTF. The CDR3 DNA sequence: TGTGCCAGCTCACAAGGACGGGAGGGCTACACCTTC.

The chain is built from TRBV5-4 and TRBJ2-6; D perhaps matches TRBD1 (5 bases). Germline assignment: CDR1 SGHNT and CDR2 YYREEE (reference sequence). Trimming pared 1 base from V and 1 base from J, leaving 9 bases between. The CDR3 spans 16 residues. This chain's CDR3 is CASSLIRQSGANVLTF. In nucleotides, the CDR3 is TGTGCCAGCAGCTTGATTCGACAGTCTGGGGCCAACGTCCTGACTTTC. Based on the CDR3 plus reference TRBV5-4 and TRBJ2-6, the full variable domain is ETGVTQSPTHLIKTRGQQVTLRCSSQSGHNTVSWYQQALGQGPQFIFQYYREEENGRGNFPPRFSGLQFPNYSSELNVNALELDDSALYLCASSLIRQSGANVLTFGAGSRLTVL.

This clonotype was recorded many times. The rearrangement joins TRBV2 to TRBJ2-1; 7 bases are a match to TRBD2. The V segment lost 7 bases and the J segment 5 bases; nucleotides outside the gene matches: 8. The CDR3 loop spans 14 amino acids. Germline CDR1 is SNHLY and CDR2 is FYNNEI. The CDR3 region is CASIPTSTDNEQFF. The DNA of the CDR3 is TGTGCCAGCATTCCGACTAGCACAGACAATGAGCAGTTCTTC.

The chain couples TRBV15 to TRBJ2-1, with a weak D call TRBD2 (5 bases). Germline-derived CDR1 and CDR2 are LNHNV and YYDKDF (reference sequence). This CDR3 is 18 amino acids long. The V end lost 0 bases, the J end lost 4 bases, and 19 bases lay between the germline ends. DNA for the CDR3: TGTGCCACCAGCAGAGATCGGTCGGTGGGAGACTTATACAATGAGCAGTTCTTC. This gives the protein CATSRDRSVGDLYNEQFF.

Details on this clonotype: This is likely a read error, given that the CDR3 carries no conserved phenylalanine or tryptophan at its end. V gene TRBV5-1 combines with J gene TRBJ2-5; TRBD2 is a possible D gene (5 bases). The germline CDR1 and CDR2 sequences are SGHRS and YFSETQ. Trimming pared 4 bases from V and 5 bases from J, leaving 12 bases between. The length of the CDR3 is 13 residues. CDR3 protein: CASSPGTRETQYL. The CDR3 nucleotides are TGCGCCAGCAGCCCGGGAACGAGGGAGACCCAGTACCTC.

As DNA, the CDR3 is TGTGCCACCTCGCTAGCGGGGCAAGAGACCCAGTACTTC. Translated: CATSLAGQETQYF. The chain has TRBV24-1 and TRBJ2-5; 9 positions agree with TRBD2. The V gene's germline CDR1 is KGHDR and CDR2 SFDVKD. The CDR3 extends over 13 amino acids. V gave up 9 bases and J gave up 2 bases; unmatched junction bases: 3.

DNA for the CDR3: TGCAGTGCTCGTCAGCCGGAGAGTGATGAGCAGTTCTTC. Translation gives CSARQPESDEQFF. The chain couples TRBV20-1 to TRBJ2-1; D remains unclear. Trimming cost V 5 bases and J 8 bases, with 16 bases left between them. The V gene's germline CDR1 is DFQATT and CDR2 SNEGSKA (reference sequence). CDR3 length: 13 amino acids.

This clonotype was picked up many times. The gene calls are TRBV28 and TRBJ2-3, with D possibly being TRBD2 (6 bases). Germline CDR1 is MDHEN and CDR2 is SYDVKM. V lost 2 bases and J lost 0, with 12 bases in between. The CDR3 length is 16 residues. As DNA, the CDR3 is TGTGCCAGCAGTTTAATTTTTCGGGAGAGCACAGATACGCAGTATTTT. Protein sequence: CASSLIFRESTDTQYF.

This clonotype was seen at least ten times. The CDR3 protein is CASSPWDGFIAKNIQYF. Written as DNA, the CDR3 is TGTGCCAGCAGCCCATGGGACGGTTTTATAGCCAAAAACATTCAGTACTTC. This chain connects TRBV7-2 to TRBJ2-4; D may correspond to TRBD1 or TRBD2 (5 bases each). Germline assignment: CDR1 SGHTA and CDR2 FQGNSA. Between the trimmed V and J ends, which lost 5 bases and 0 bases, there was a span of 17 bases. CDR3 length: 17 residues.

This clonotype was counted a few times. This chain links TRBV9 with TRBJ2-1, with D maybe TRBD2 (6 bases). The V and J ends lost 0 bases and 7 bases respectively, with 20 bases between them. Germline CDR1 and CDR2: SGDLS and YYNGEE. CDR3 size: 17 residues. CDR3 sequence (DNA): TGTGCCAGCAGCGTAGCCCCGACTAGTAGGTTTCAGAATGAGCAGTTCTTC. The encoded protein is CASSVAPTSRFQNEQFF.

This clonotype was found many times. CDR3 nucleotides: TGTGCCAGCAGTTTATCCTCCAGGGGCTCCTATAATTCACCCCTCCACTTT. This codes for CASSLSSRGSYNSPLHF. The gene calls are TRBV28 and TRBJ1-6; D is perhaps TRBD1 (6 bases). This CDR3 has 17 residues. CDR1 and CDR2 (germline): MDHEN, SYDVKM. Trimming shortened V by 1 base and J by 0 bases, and 10 bases separated the two germline ends.

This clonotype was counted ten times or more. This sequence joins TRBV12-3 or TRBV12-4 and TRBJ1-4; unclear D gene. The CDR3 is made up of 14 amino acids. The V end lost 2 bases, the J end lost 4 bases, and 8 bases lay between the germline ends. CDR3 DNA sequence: TGTGCCAGCAGTTTAAAGGGAAATAATGAAAAACTGTTTTTT. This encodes CASSLKGNNEKLFF.

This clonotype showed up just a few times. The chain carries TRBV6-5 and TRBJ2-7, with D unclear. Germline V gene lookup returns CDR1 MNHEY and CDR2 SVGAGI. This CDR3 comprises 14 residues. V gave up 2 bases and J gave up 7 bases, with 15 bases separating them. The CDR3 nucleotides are TGTGCCAGCAGTTACCTAGACACCACGGCGGAGCAGTACTTC. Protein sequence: CASSYLDTTAEQYF.

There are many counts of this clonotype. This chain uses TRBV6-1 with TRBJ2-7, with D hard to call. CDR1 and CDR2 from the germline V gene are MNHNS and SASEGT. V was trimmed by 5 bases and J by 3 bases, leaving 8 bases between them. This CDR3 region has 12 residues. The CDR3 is CASSHDNYEQYF. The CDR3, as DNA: TGTGCCAGCAGTCACGACAACTACGAGCAGTACTTC.

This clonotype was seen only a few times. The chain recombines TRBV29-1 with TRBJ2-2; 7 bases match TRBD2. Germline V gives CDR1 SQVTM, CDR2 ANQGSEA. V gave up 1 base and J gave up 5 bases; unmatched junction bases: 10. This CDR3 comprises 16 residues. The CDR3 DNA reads TGCAGCGTTGAAGGGGGGGGAGGCGGTGGGACCGGGGAGCTGTTTTTT. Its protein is CSVEGGGGGGTGELFF.

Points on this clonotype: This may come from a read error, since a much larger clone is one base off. The CDR3 reads CASSRPGQENTGELSF. DNA for the CDR3: TGTGCCAGCAGTCGTCCGGGACAGGAGAACACCGGGGAGCTGTCTTTT. J is TRBJ2-2 and V is TRBV5-4, with TRBD1 matching over 8 bases. Germline-derived CDR1 and CDR2 are SGHNT and YYREEE (reference sequence). The length of the CDR3 is 16 residues.

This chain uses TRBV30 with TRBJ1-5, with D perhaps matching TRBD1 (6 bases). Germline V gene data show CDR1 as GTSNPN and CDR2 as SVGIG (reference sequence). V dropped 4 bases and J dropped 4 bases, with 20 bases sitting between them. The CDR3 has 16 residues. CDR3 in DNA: TGTGCCTGGAAACCTTCACAGGGAAGTGGAAATCAGCCCCAGCATTTT. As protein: CAWKPSQGSGNQPQHF.

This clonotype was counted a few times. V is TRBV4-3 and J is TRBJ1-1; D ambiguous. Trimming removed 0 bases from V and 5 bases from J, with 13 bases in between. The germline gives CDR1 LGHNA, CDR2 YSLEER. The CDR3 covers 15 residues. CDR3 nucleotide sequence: TGCGCCAGCAGCCAAGAAATTGAGGGATGGACTGAAGCTTTCTTT. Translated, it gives CASSQEIEGWTEAFF.

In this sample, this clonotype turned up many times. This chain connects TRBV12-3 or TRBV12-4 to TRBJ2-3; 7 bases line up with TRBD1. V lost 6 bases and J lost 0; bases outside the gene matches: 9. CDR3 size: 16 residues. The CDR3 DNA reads TGTGCCAGCAGCCTCTTGGGACAGCCGAGCACAGATACGCAGTATTTT. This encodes CASSLLGQPSTDTQYF.

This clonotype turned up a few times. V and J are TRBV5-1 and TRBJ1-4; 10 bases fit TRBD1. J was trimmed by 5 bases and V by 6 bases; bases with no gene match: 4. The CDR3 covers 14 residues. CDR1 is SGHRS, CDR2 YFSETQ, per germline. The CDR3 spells CASKPGQGNEKLFF. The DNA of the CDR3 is TGCGCCAGCAAACCGGGACAGGGGAATGAAAAACTGTTTTTT. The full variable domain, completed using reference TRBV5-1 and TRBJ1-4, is KAGVTQTPRYLIKTRGQQVTLSCSPISGHRSVSWYQQTPGQGLQFLFEYFSETQRNKGNFPGRFSGRQFSNSRSEMNVSTLELGDSALYLCASKPGQGNEKLFFGSGTQLSVL.

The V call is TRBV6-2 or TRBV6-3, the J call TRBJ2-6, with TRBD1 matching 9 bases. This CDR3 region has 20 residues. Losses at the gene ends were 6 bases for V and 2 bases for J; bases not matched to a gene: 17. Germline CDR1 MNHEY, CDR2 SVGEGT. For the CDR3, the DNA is TGTGCCAGCAGAACCACCGTGAGGACAGGGGACGCTCCTGGGGCCAACGTCCTGACTTTC. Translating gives CASRTTVRTGDAPGANVLTF.

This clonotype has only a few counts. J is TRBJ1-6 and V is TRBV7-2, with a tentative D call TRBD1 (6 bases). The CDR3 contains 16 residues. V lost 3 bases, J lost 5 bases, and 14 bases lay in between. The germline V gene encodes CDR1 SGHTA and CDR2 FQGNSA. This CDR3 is CASSFQGRLNNSPLHF. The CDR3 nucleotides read TGTGCCAGCAGCTTTCAGGGGCGACTTAATAATTCACCCCTCCACTTT.

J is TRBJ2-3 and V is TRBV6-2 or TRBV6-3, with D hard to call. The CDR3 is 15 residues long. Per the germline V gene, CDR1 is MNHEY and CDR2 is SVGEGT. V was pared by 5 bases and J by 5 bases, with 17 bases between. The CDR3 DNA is TGTGCCAGCAGTGAGGACCCCGTGGTAATAGATACGCAGTATTTT. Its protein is CASSEDPVVIDTQYF.

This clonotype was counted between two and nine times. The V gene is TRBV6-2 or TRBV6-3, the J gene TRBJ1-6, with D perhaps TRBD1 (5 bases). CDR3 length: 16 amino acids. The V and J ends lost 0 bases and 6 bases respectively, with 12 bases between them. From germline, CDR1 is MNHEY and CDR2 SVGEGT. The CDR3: CASSYSQALSNSPLHF. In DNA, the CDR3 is TGTGCCAGCAGTTACTCACAGGCACTAAGTAATTCACCCCTCCACTTT.

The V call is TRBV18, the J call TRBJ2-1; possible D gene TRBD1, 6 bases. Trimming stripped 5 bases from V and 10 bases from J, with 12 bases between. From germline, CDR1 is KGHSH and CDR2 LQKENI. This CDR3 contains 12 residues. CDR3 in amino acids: CASSAGASEQFF. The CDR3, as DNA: TGTGCCAGCTCAGCAGGGGCCTCCGAGCAGTTCTTC.

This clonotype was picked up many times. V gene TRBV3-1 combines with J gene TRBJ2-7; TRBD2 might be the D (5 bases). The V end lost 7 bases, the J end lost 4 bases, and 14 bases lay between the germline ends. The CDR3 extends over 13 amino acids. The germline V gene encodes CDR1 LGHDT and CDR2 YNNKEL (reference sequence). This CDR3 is CASNAGPGYEQYF. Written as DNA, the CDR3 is TGTGCCAGCAACGCCGGCCCGGGATACGAGCAGTACTTC.

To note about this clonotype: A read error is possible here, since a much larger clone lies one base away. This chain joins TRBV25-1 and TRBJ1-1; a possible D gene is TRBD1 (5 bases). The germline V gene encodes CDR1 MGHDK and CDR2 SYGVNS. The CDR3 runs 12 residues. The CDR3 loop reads CTSSDRRAEAFF. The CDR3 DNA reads TGTACCAGCAGTGACAGAAGAGCTGAAGCTTTCTTT. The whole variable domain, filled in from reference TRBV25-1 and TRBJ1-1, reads EADIYQTPRYLVIGTGKKITLECSQTMGHDKMYWYQQDPGMELHLIHYSYGVNSTEKGDLSSESTVSRIRTEHFPLTLESARPSHTSQYLCTSSDRRAEAFFGQGTRLTVV.

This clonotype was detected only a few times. CDR3 bases: TGTGCCAGTACCCAGGGTAGCGGGAGTTACAATGAGCAGTTCTTC. Residues: CASTQGSGSYNEQFF. The genes are TRBV19 and TRBJ2-1, with TRBD2 identical over 9 bases. Germline CDR1 reads LNHDA; CDR2 reads SQIVND (reference sequence). V dropped 7 bases and J dropped 4; count of bases not matched to a gene: 8. The length of the CDR3 is 15 residues.

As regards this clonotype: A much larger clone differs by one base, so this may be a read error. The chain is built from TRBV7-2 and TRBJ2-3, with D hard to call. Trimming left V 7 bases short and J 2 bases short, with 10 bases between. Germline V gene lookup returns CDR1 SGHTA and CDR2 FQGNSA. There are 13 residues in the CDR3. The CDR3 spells CASTSDDTDTQYF. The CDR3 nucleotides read TGTGCCAGCACTTCGGACGACACAGATACGCAGTATTTT.

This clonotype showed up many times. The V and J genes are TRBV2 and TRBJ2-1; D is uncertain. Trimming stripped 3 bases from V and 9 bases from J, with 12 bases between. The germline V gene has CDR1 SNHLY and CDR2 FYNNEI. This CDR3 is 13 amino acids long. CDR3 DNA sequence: TGTGCCAGCAGTGACCAGGTGCGGCCTGAGCAGTTCTTC. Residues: CASSDQVRPEQFF. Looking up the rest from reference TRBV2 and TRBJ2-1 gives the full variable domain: EPEVTQTPSHQVTQMGQEVILRCVPISNHLYFYWYRQILGQKVEFLVSFYNNEISEKSEIFDDQFSVERPDGSNFTLKIRSTKLEDSAMYFCASSDQVRPEQFFGPGTRLTVL.